The next 2 T cell receptor beta chains were all read from a single sample in a study of T cell responses to AZD1222 COVID-19 vaccine. Measured with immunoSEQ multiplex PCR; TCRdb has only the in-frame clones, and not every one. The data hold 65,000 to 70,000 clones, with around 82% observed a single time. Here the sequenced sample was peripheral blood, taken on day 0 of AZD1222 vaccination. These receptors originate from an adult in good health.

This chain connects TRBV9 to TRBJ2-1, with 9 bases matching TRBD2. Losses at the gene ends were 0 bases for V and 4 bases for J; bases not matched to a gene: 5. This CDR3 comprises 16 residues. In germline, CDR1 is SGDLS, CDR2 YYNGEE. The CDR3 loop is CASSVGISGGYNEQFF. The CDR3 region has the DNA TGTGCCAGCAGCGTAGGAATTAGCGGGGGATACAATGAGCAGTTCTTC.

The chain couples TRBV10-2 to TRBJ2-5, with 7 nucleotides matching TRBD1. CDR1 WSHSY and CDR2 SAAADI come from the germline V gene. The junction had 4 bases not matched to a gene; V was cut back by 6 bases and J by 3 bases. CDR3 length: 13 residues. CDR3 DNA sequence: TGCGCCAGCAGCCCACAGGGGAAAGAGACCCAGTACTTC. Protein: CASSPQGKETQYF.